The rows below give T cell receptor beta chains drawn from one sample of a study of T cell responses to AZD1222 COVID-19 vaccine. Using immunoSEQ multiplex PCR, the repertoire was profiled, and TCRdb retains in-frame clones only, with some absent. The sample yields around 99,000 clones, around 90% seen once. The material was peripheral blood, obtained on day 0 of AZD1222 vaccination. The receptor set was obtained from an adult in good health. Each CDR3 is given with its conserved first and last residue. The order of the fields is V gene, D gene, CDR3 length, clone size, J gene, CDR3 protein, CDR3 DNA. The D gene is left open where the match is weak. A clone size is listed for some rows: how often the clone was seen (once, few, many), or a class if it is expanded.

TRBV11-2	TRBD1	16	NA	TRBJ1-1	CASSRGEGQARGQAFF	TGTGCCAGCAGCCGAGGTGAGGGACAGGCAAGGGGTCAAGCTTTCTTT
TRBV28	TRBD1	14	NA	TRBJ1-2	CASIFSGGQYGYTF	TGTGCCAGCATCTTTTCAGGGGGACAATATGGCTACACCTTC
TRBV3-1/TRBV3-2	NA	14	NA	TRBJ2-7	CASSQDGRRYEQYF	TGTGCCAGCAGCCAAGATGGGAGGCGCTACGAGCAGTACTTC
TRBV30	NA	12	NA	TRBJ1-1	CAWKRGSTEAFF	TGTGCCTGGAAGAGGGGTAGCACTGAAGCTTTCTTT
TRBV2	NA	12	NA	TRBJ2-7	CASRPDSYEQYF	TGTGCCAGCAGGCCGGACTCCTACGAGCAGTACTTC
TRBV7-2	TRBD2	17	once	TRBJ2-3	CASSLFPASGGADTQYF	TGTGCCAGCAGCTTGTTCCCCGCTAGCGGGGGTGCAGATACGCAGTATTTT
TRBV5-4	NA	15	once	TRBJ1-1	CASSLGSSGFTEAFF	TGTGCCAGCAGCTTAGGATCATCGGGCTTCACTGAAGCTTTCTTT
TRBV11-2	NA	13	NA	TRBJ1-3	CASVLGVGNTIYF	TGTGCCAGCGTGTTGGGCGTTGGAAACACCATATATTTT
TRBV28	NA	19	NA	TRBJ2-7	CASTLRGQGVSGGAHEQYF	TGTGCCAGCACCTTGCGAGGACAGGGGGTTAGCGGGGGGGCCCACGAGCAGTACTTC
TRBV19	NA	13	NA	TRBJ1-1	CASRKGGDTEAFF	TGTGCCAGTAGAAAGGGGGGGGACACTGAAGCTTTCTTT
TRBV5-4	TRBD2	16	NA	TRBJ2-7	CASSWGSGTSGSEQYF	TGTGCCAGCAGCTGGGGATCCGGGACTAGCGGGAGCGAGCAGTACTTC
TRBV30	NA	14	NA	TRBJ1-3	CAWATTRSGNTIYF	TGTGCCTGGGCAACTACTCGGTCTGGAAACACCATATATTTT
TRBV5-4	TRBD1	13	NA	TRBJ1-2	CASSLQGAYGYTF	TGTGCCAGCAGCTTGCAGGGGGCCTATGGCTACACCTTC
TRBV2	NA	13	NA	TRBJ2-1	CASSVEVANEQFF	TGTGCCAGCAGTGTGGAAGTAGCCAATGAGCAGTTCTTC
TRBV28	NA	13	NA	TRBJ2-7	CASRRDRNYEQYF	TGTGCCAGCAGGCGGGACAGAAACTACGAGCAGTACTTC
TRBV6-2/TRBV6-3	NA	13	NA	TRBJ2-1	CASSYSGRAPRFF	TGTGCCAGCAGTTACTCCGGGCGGGCCCCTCGGTTCTTC
TRBV7-9	NA	15	NA	TRBJ2-3	CASSSWLRGIDTQYF	TGTGCCAGCAGCTCTTGGTTGCGGGGTATAGATACGCAGTATTTT
TRBV7-9	TRBD1	14	NA	TRBJ1-2	CASSLGQGAPGYTF	TGTGCCAGCAGCTTAGGACAGGGGGCACCTGGCTACACCTTC
TRBV18	NA	16	once	TRBJ1-1	CASSPQSPVNSAEAFF	TGTGCCAGCTCACCACAATCCCCGGTAAATTCCGCTGAAGCTTTCTTT
TRBV11-1	NA	13	NA	TRBJ2-5	CASSPFRDWTQYF	TGTGCCAGCAGCCCCTTCAGGGACTGGACCCAGTACTTC
TRBV20-1	NA	14	few	TRBJ2-3	CSASRRGRTDTQYF	TGCAGTGCTAGTCGCCGGGGTCGGACAGATACGCAGTATTTT
TRBV11-3	NA	14	NA	TRBJ1-3	CASSLAGPGNTIYF	TGTGCCAGCAGCTTAGCGGGGCCTGGAAACACCATATATTTT
TRBV24-1	TRBD2	18	NA	TRBJ2-3	CATSDPRRARGALDTQYF	TGTGCCACCAGTGATCCACGGAGGGCGCGGGGGGCTCTAGATACGCAGTATTTT
TRBV5-1	NA	12	NA	TRBJ1-2	CASSPDIHGYTF	TGCGCCAGCAGCCCAGACATCCATGGCTACACCTTC
TRBV24-1	NA	14	NA	TRBJ2-2	CATSDFYRGGELFF	TGTGCCACCAGTGATTTTTATCGTGGCGGGGAGCTGTTTTTT
TRBV7-9	NA	14	NA	TRBJ2-7	CASSPRQAYYEQYF	TGTGCCAGCAGCCCCCGGCAGGCCTACTACGAGCAGTACTTC
TRBV6-5	TRBD1	14	NA	TRBJ2-7	CASSLNRGLNEQYF	TGTGCCAGCAGTTTGAACAGGGGGCTGAACGAGCAGTACTTC
TRBV18	NA	14	NA	TRBJ1-5	CASSVAISNQPQHF	TGTGCCAGCTCAGTTGCAATTAGCAATCAGCCCCAGCATTTT
TRBV24-1	NA	14	NA	TRBJ1-5	CATSDYPALAPQHF	TGTGCCACCAGTGATTACCCAGCTCTAGCTCCCCAGCATTTT
TRBV15	TRBD2	16	NA	TRBJ2-3	CATRKAVGGVIDTQYF	TGTGCCACCAGGAAAGCGGTCGGGGGGGTCATAGATACGCAGTATTTT
TRBV5-6	TRBD2	17	NA	TRBJ2-5	CASSLGVSVAGQETQYF	TGTGCCAGCAGCTTGGGGGTTTCGGTAGCGGGCCAAGAGACCCAGTACTTC
TRBV7-8	NA	14	NA	TRBJ2-5	CASSLVLAQETQYF	TGTGCCAGCAGCTTAGTACTAGCCCAAGAGACCCAGTACTTC
TRBV14	NA	16	NA	TRBJ2-7	CASSPKARPNIYEQYF	TGTGCCAGCAGCCCTAAGGCGAGACCTAATATCTACGAGCAGTACTTC
TRBV5-1	NA	16	NA	TRBJ2-5	CASTQGGTTYQETQYF	TGCGCCAGCACCCAGGGGGGGACGACGTACCAAGAGACCCAGTACTTC